Shown below are 32 T cell receptor beta chains from a single sample sequenced in a study of blood T cell repertoires in COVID-19. Sequencing was performed with immunoSEQ multiplex PCR; in TCRdb, only in-frame clones are kept and a portion is missing. Here the sample spans about 400,000 clones, about 85% being singletons. What was sequenced was PBMCs or T cells enriched from blood (not recorded which). The receptor source for this set is a woman under 30 with acute COVID-19.

Regarding this clone: This sequence may be a read error, since a much larger clone differs from it by one base. The V gene is TRBV12-3 or TRBV12-4, the J gene TRBJ2-3, with D possibly TRBD2 on 6 matching bases. The CDR3 spans 12 residues. Trimming took off 3 bases at V and 5 bases at J, with 6 bases between the two ends. The CDR3 here is CASSLTRDTQYF. The CDR3 DNA is TGTGCCAGCAGTTTGACTAGAGATACGCAGTATTTT.

The chain combines TRBV9 with TRBJ2-7, with D hard to call. V gave up 0 bases and J gave up 2 bases, with 9 bases separating them. The CDR3 runs 14 residues. The germline V gene has CDR1 SGDLS and CDR2 YYNGEE. CDR3: CASSVVSETYEQYF. The CDR3 DNA reads TGTGCCAGCAGCGTAGTTTCCGAGACCTACGAGCAGTACTTC.

The chain joins TRBV19 to TRBJ1-5, with TRBD1 as a possible D gene (6 bases). The CDR3 extends over 13 amino acids. The V gene's germline CDR1 is LNHDA and CDR2 SQIVND (reference sequence). V was cut by 4 bases and J by 4 bases, with 8 bases left in between. CDR3 amino acids: CASSRRGNQPQHF. The DNA of the CDR3 is TGTGCCAGTAGTAGAAGGGGGAATCAGCCCCAGCATTTT.

The chain employs TRBV2 and TRBJ1-2, with 7 bases that match TRBD1. The germline gives CDR1 SNHLY, CDR2 FYNNEI. This CDR3 contains 14 residues. J lost 2 bases, V lost 7 bases, and 7 bases had no gene match. CDR3 DNA sequence: TGTGCCAGCATCAGCGACAGGGAGAACTATGGCTACACCTTC. Translated, it gives CASISDRENYGYTF. Together with reference TRBV2 and TRBJ1-2, the CDR3 gives the full variable domain: EPEVTQTPSHQVTQMGQEVILRCVPISNHLYFYWYRQILGQKVEFLVSFYNNEISEKSEIFDDQFSVERPDGSNFTLKIRSTKLEDSAMYFCASISDRENYGYTFGSGTRLTVV.

CDR3 sequence reads: CASSIRTGDEQYF. CDR3 nucleotides: TGTGCCAGTAGTATTCGGACCGGGGACGAGCAGTACTTC. This rearrangement joins TRBV19 to TRBJ2-7; weak D call: TRBD2 (5 bases). Trimming shortened V by 3 bases and J by 5 bases, and 11 bases separated the two germline ends. Germline CDR1 LNHDA, CDR2 SQIVND (reference sequence). The CDR3 is 13 residues long. The full variable domain, in which reference TRBV19 and TRBJ2-7 provide the parts outside the CDR3, is DGGITQSPKYLFRKEGQNVTLSCEQNLNHDAMYWYRQDPGQGLRLIYYSQIVNDFQKGDIAEGYSVSREKKESFPLTVTSAQKNPTAFYLCASSIRTGDEQYFGPGTRLTVT.

Note on this clone: Other DNA sequences in the sample encode the same CDR3. This rearrangement joins TRBV5-1 to TRBJ1-5; D may be TRBD1 (6 bases). The CDR3 is made up of 15 amino acids. Per the germline V gene, CDR1 is SGHRS and CDR2 is YFSETQ. V lost 1 base, J lost 0 bases, and 8 bases lay in between. CDR3 in DNA: TGCGCCAGCAGCTTGACAGGGTATAGCAATCAGCCCCAGCATTTT. This translates into CASSLTGYSNQPQHF.

V usage is TRBV29-1 and J usage is TRBJ2-7; D is unresolved. The CDR3 sequence is 13 residues long. CDR1 and CDR2 from the germline V gene are SQVTM and ANQGSEA. Deletions cut 0 bases from V and 1 base from J, with 7 bases between. The DNA of the CDR3 is TGCAGCGTTGAAGAGGGCACGTCCTACGAGCAGTACTTC. This translates into CSVEEGTSYEQYF.

The rearrangement uses TRBV7-2 and TRBJ2-4; 9 bases agree with TRBD2. Germline assignment: CDR1 SGHTA and CDR2 FQGNSA. The CDR3 extends over 13 amino acids. V lost 8 bases, J lost 10 bases, and 9 bases stayed unmatched. This CDR3 is CASAVAGATIQYF. DNA of the CDR3: TGTGCCAGCGCGGTAGCGGGAGCTACTATTCAGTACTTC.

This clone turned up a few times. The chain carries TRBV6-1 and TRBJ1-2; TRBD1 aligns across 10 bases. The germline V gene has CDR1 MNHNS and CDR2 SASEGT. The length of the CDR3 is 14 residues. J was trimmed by 4 bases and V by 3 bases; bases with no gene match: 2. DNA of the CDR3: TGTGCCAGCAGTGAGACAGGGGGCGGCTATGGCTACACCTTC. This sequence encodes CASSETGGGYGYTF.

V is TRBV4-1 and J is TRBJ1-1; D uncertain. Germline loops: CDR1 MGHRA, CDR2 YSYEKL. CDR3 size: 13 residues. Trimming shortened V by 1 base and J by 8 bases, and 11 bases separated the two germline ends. The CDR3 loop reads CASSQVGGWEAFF. The CDR3 region has the DNA TGCGCCAGCAGCCAAGTTGGCGGCTGGGAAGCTTTCTTT.

This chain uses TRBV25-1 with TRBJ2-2; D is possibly TRBD1 (5 bases). V was clipped by 2 bases and J by 6 bases, with 16 bases between them. Germline-derived CDR1 and CDR2 are MGHDK and SYGVNS. The CDR3 is 16 residues long. The CDR3 bases are TGTGCCAGCAGTGAAGCGTGGCAGGGTCTTTCCGGGGAGCTGTTTTTT. Residues: CASSEAWQGLSGELFF.

In this sample, this clone turned up once. J is TRBJ1-3 and V is TRBV28, with D unresolved. The germline gives CDR1 MDHEN, CDR2 SYDVKM. This CDR3 comprises 13 residues. Trimming cost V 10 bases and J 1 base, with 11 bases left between them. CDR3 coding DNA: TGTGCCACCCGGGTTGGTTCTGGAAACACCATATATTTT. Protein: CATRVGSGNTIYF. The full variable domain, with the rest looked up from reference TRBV28 and TRBJ1-3, is DVKVTQSSRYLVKRTGEKVFLECVQDMDHENMFWYRQDPGLGLRLIYFSYDVKMKEKGDIPEGYSVSREKKERFSLILESASTNQTSMYLCATRVGSGNTIYFGEGSWLTVV.

This chain joins TRBV5-6 and TRBJ1-5, with D unresolved. Germline CDR1 and CDR2: SGHDT and YYEEEE. The CDR3 totals 15 residues. V was trimmed by 3 bases and J by 3 bases, leaving 13 bases between them. The CDR3 loop reads CASSSIDTNNQPQHF. CDR3 nucleotides: TGTGCCAGCAGCTCCATCGACACAAACAATCAGCCCCAGCATTTT.

J is TRBJ2-5 and V is TRBV10-1; 8 bases fit TRBD2. This CDR3 has 13 amino acids. Germline CDR1 WNHNN, CDR2 SYGVQD (reference sequence). V lost 8 bases, J lost 0 bases, and 2 bases stayed unmatched. The CDR3 region is CASSGGDQETQYF. The DNA for the CDR3 is TGCGCCAGCTCGGGGGGGGACCAAGAGACCCAGTACTTC.

A few counts support this clone. V and J are TRBV4-1 and TRBJ1-2, with D perhaps matching TRBD1 (6 bases). Germline V CDR1 and CDR2: MGHRA, YSYEKL. The V and J ends lost 1 base and 8 bases respectively, with 14 bases between them. The CDR3 length is 14 residues. The CDR3 DNA follows: TGCGCCAGCAGCCAAGTTATCAGGGGTAAGGGCTACACCTTC. Translated: CASSQVIRGKGYTF.

The genes are TRBV9 and TRBJ1-2; 7 nucleotides agree with TRBD1. V shed 4 bases, J shed 0 bases, and the junction held 12 bases outside the gene matches. Germline lookup yields CDR1 SGDLS and CDR2 YYNGEE. The CDR3 totals 17 residues. CDR3 loop: CASSSRDSYTTNYGYTF. Written as DNA, the CDR3 is TGTGCCAGCAGCAGTCGGGACAGCTATACTACTAACTATGGCTACACCTTC.

The chain uses TRBV27 and TRBJ2-3; D perhaps matches TRBD1 (5 bases). This CDR3 has 14 amino acids. Germline V gene sequence: CDR1 MNHEY, CDR2 SMNVEV (reference sequence). V was pared by 2 bases and J by 3 bases, with 9 bases between. This chain's CDR3 is CASSLKDTTDTQYF. The CDR3 nucleotides are TGTGCCAGCAGTTTAAAGGACACGACAGATACGCAGTATTTT.

The CDR3 DNA reads TGTGCCAGCAGCCTAACGGGGGTAACTAACTATGGCTACACCTTC. It codes for CASSLTGVTNYGYTF. The chain is built from TRBV6-5 and TRBJ1-2; a weak D match, TRBD1 (5 bases). In germline, CDR1 is MNHEY, CDR2 SVGAGI. V was clipped by 6 bases and J by 0 bases, with 14 bases between them. This CDR3 has 15 residues.

V gene TRBV5-1 combines with J gene TRBJ1-2; D gene uncertain. The germline gives CDR1 SGHRS, CDR2 YFSETQ. V was pared by 2 bases and J by 3 bases, with 8 bases between. The CDR3 is 13 amino acids. The CDR3 sequence: CASSFADYYGYTF. The CDR3 DNA is TGCGCCAGCAGCTTTGCAGACTACTATGGCTACACCTTC.

In regard to this clone: The identical CDR3 is also encoded by other nucleotide sequences in the sample. The rearrangement links TRBV5-5 to TRBJ2-5, with D possibly TRBD1 on 5 matching bases. The germline V gene encodes CDR1 SGHKS and CDR2 YYEKEE (reference sequence). The V and J ends lost 0 bases and 2 bases respectively, with 8 bases between them. The CDR3 consists of 14 residues. The CDR3 spells CASSLGGGQETQYF. As DNA, the CDR3 is TGTGCCAGCAGCTTGGGGGGCGGACAAGAGACCCAGTACTTC.

V and J are TRBV2 and TRBJ1-3, with D possibly matching TRBD1 (5 bases). Germline CDR1 reads SNHLY; CDR2 reads FYNNEI. Between the trimmed V and J ends, which lost 6 bases and 1 base, there was a span of 7 bases. The CDR3 contains 13 residues. The CDR3 loop is CASSPGSGNTIYF. CDR3 coding DNA: TGTGCCAGCAGCCCAGGGTCTGGAAACACCATATATTTT.

J is TRBJ1-5 and V is TRBV27, with D possibly matching TRBD1 (6 bases). The CDR3 runs 14 residues. V was cut by 2 bases and J by 3 bases, with 8 bases left in between. In germline, CDR1 is MNHEY, CDR2 SMNVEV (reference sequence). CDR3 protein: CASSLGQNNQPQHF. CDR3 nucleotide sequence: TGTGCCAGCAGTTTAGGACAGAACAATCAGCCCCAGCATTTT.

This chain joins TRBV5-6 and TRBJ2-3; the D gene is possibly TRBD2 (6 bases). With 7 bases removed from V and 5 bases from J, the gap between germline ends came to 11 bases. Germline V gene data show CDR1 as SGHDT and CDR2 as YYEEEE. CDR3 size: 12 residues. In nucleotides, the CDR3 is TGTGCCAGCGGGTATAGCGGAGATACGCAGTATTTT. It specifies CASGYSGDTQYF.

This clone occurred once. V and J are TRBV6-4 and TRBJ2-7; D remains unclear. This CDR3 is 15 amino acids long. The V end lost 5 bases, the J end lost 6 bases, and 20 bases lay between the germline ends. The germline gives CDR1 MRHNA, CDR2 SNTAGT. The CDR3 bases are TGTGCCAGCAGTAAAAGACTGCCAGCTCCTGTCGAGCAGTACTTC. It encodes CASSKRLPAPVEQYF.

The chain couples TRBV5-1 to TRBJ1-1; D is possibly TRBD1 (6 bases). Per the germline V gene, CDR1 is SGHRS and CDR2 is YFSETQ. The ends were cut back, 0 bases at V and 3 bases at J, with 18 bases in the middle. The CDR3 covers 17 residues. CDR3 protein: CASSLGADRGFDTEAFF. CDR3 nucleotide sequence: TGCGCCAGCAGCTTGGGGGCCGATAGGGGGTTTGACACTGAAGCTTTCTTT.

This clone was seen a single time. The chain links TRBV27 to TRBJ1-2, with 8 bases lining up with TRBD1. The CDR3 runs to 13 residues. Germline V gene sequence: CDR1 MNHEY, CDR2 SMNVEV (reference sequence). V gave up 5 bases and J gave up 4 bases; unmatched junction bases: 3. The CDR3 bases are TGTGCCAGCAGTGCACAGGGGGTCTATGGCTACACCTTC. The encoded protein is CASSAQGVYGYTF.

This clone was detected a few times. The V and J genes are TRBV28 and TRBJ1-1; 7 nucleotides line up with TRBD1. V shed 11 bases and J 0 bases; nucleotides not matched to a gene: 6. Germline CDR1 is MDHEN and CDR2 is SYDVKM. CDR3 length: 13 residues. The CDR3: CAGNRGMNTEAFF. As DNA, the CDR3 is TGTGCCGGGAACAGGGGCATGAACACTGAAGCTTTCTTT. The full variable domain, in which reference TRBV28 and TRBJ1-1 provide the parts outside the CDR3, is DVKVTQSSRYLVKRTGEKVFLECVQDMDHENMFWYRQDPGLGLRLIYFSYDVKMKEKGDIPEGYSVSREKKERFSLILESASTNQTSMYLCAGNRGMNTEAFFGQGTRLTVV.

The CDR3 DNA reads TGTGCCAGCAGCAAGGTCGCGAAGACCTTC. Translating gives CASSKVAKTF. The gene calls are TRBV21-1 and TRBJ1-2. TRBV21-1 corresponds to a pseudogene. The CDR3 covers 10 residues.

V usage is TRBV9 and J usage is TRBJ2-1; 11 positions agree with TRBD1. CDR3 size: 14 residues. Germline V CDR1 and CDR2: SGDLS, YYNGEE. Trimming removed 0 bases from V and 9 bases from J; junction bases left unmatched: 2. CDR3 sequence: CASSVGTGGVEQFF. In DNA form, the CDR3 reads TGTGCCAGCAGCGTAGGGACAGGGGGCGTTGAGCAGTTCTTC.

This sequence joins TRBV30 and TRBJ1-4; 7 bases align to TRBD1. The CDR3 contains 11 residues. Germline loops: CDR1 GTSNPN, CDR2 SVGIG (reference sequence). With 8 bases clipped from V and 8 bases from J, the junction kept 5 bases outside the gene matches. CDR3 residues: CALGTAEKLFF. The CDR3 DNA reads TGTGCCCTAGGGACAGCCGAAAAACTGTTTTTT.

The V call is TRBV27, the J call TRBJ2-7; 11 bases agree with TRBD1. Germline lookup yields CDR1 MNHEY and CDR2 SMNVEV (reference sequence). CDR3 size: 16 residues. The V gene end was trimmed by 5 bases and the J gene end by 4 bases; junction bases not matched to a gene: 10. CDR3: CASSVLRTGGIYEQYF. The CDR3 nucleotides are TGTGCCAGCAGTGTCCTAAGGACAGGGGGCATTTACGAGCAGTACTTC.

The chain links TRBV12-3 or TRBV12-4 to TRBJ2-1, with 8 positions matching TRBD2. The CDR3 consists of 11 residues. J was trimmed by 14 bases and V by 6 bases; bases with no gene match: 6. The CDR3 is CASSVGGGEFF. The CDR3, as DNA: TGTGCCAGCAGCGTCGGGGGGGGCGAGTTCTTC.